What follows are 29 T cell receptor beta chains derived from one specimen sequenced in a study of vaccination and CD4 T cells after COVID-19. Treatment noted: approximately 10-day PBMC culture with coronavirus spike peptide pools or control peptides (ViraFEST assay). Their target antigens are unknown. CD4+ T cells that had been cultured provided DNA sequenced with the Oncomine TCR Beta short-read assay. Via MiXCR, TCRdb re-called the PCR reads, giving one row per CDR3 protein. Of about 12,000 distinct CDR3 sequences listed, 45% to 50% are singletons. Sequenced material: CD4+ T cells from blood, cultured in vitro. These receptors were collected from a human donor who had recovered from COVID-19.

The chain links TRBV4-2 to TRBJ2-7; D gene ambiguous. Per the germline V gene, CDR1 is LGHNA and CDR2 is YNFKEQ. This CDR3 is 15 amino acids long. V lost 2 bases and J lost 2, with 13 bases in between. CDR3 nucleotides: TGTGCCAGCAGCCAACCCCGAGACCCACCCTACGAGCAGTACTTC. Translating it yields CASSQPRDPPYEQYF.

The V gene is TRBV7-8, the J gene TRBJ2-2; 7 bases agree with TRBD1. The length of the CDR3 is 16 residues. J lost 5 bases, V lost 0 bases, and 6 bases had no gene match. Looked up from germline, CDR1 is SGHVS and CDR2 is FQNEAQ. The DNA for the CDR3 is TGTGCCAGCAGCTTAGCGCGACAGGGTCAAACCGGGGAGCTGTTTTTT. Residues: CASSLARQGQTGELFF.

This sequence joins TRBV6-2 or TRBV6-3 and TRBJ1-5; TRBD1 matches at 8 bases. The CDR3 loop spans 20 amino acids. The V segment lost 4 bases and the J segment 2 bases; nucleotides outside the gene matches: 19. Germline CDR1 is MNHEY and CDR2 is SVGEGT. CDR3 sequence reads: CASSSKWTGFPESRNQPQHF. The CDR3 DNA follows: TGTGCCAGCAGTTCTAAGTGGACAGGGTTTCCGGAATCGCGCAATCAGCCCCAGCATTTT.

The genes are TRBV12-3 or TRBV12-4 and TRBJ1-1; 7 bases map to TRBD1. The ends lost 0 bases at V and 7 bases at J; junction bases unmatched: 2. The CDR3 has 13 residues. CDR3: CASSLARDSEAFF. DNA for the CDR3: TGTGCCAGCAGTTTAGCCCGGGACAGTGAAGCTTTCTTT.

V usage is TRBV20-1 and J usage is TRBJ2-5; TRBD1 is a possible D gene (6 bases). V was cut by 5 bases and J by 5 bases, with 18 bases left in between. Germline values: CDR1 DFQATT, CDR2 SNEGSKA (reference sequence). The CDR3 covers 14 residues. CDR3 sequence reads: CSAPVRRGLETQYF. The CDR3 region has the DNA TGCAGTGCTCCCGTTCGCAGGGGATTGGAGACCCAGTACTTC.

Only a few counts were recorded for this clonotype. The CDR3 spells CASSRGGGSYEQYF. CDR3 DNA sequence: TGTGCCAGCAGCAGAGGCGGCGGCTCCTACGAGCAGTACTTC. The genes are TRBV7-9 and TRBJ2-7; D is ambiguous. The CDR3 runs 14 residues. V was shortened by 5 bases and J by 0 bases, with 11 bases between the two germline ends. Germline-derived CDR1 and CDR2 are SEHNR and FQNEAQ (reference sequence).

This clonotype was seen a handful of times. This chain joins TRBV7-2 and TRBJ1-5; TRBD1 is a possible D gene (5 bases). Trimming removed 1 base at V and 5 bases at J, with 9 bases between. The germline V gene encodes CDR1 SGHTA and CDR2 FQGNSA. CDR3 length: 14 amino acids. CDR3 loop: CASSLGTPYQPQHF. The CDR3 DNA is TGTGCCAGCAGCTTAGGGACACCCTATCAGCCCCAGCATTTT.

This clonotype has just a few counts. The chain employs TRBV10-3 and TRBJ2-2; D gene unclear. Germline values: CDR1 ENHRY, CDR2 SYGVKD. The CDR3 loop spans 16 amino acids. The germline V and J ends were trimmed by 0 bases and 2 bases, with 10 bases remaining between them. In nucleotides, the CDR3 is TGTGCCATCAGTGAGTCACACAATTTAAACACCGGGGAGCTGTTTTTT. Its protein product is CAISESHNLNTGELFF.

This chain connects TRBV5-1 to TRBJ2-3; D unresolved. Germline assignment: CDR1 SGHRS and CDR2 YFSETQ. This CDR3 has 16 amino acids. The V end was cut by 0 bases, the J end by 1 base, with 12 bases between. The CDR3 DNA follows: TGCGCCAGCAGCTTGGAAGGGAATATGGGCACAGATACGCAGTATTTT. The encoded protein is CASSLEGNMGTDTQYF.

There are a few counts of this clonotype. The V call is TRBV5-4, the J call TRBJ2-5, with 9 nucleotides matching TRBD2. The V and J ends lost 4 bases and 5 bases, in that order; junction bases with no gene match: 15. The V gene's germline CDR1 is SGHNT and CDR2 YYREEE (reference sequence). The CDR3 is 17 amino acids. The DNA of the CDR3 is TGTGCCAGCAGCGGAGAGGGTGCGGGAGGGCCCTTTGAGACCCAGTACTTC. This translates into CASSGEGAGGPFETQYF.

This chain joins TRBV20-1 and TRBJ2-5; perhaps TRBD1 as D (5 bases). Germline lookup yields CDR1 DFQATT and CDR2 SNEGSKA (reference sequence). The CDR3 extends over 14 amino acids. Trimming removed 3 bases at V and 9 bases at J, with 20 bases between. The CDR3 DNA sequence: TGCAGTGCTAGTAGGGGATACCTCCGTGGGGCCCAGTACTTC. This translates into CSASRGYLRGAQYF.

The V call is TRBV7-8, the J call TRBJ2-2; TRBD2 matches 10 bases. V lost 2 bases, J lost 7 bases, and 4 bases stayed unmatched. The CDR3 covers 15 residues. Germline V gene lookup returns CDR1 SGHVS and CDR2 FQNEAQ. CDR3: CASSLIAGGHGELFF. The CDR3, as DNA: TGTGCCAGCAGCTTAATAGCGGGGGGTCACGGGGAGCTGTTTTTT.

The DNA of the CDR3 is TGTGCCAGCAGCCCCAAGGGGGGACAGGGGGCTGGAGATACGCAGTATTTT. Amino acid sequence: CASSPKGGQGAGDTQYF. The chain is built from TRBV7-3 and TRBJ2-3; 12 bases agree with TRBD1. This CDR3 spans 17 amino acids. The V and J ends lost 5 bases and 5 bases, in that order; junction bases with no gene match: 11. CDR1 and CDR2 (germline): SGHTA, FQGTGA.

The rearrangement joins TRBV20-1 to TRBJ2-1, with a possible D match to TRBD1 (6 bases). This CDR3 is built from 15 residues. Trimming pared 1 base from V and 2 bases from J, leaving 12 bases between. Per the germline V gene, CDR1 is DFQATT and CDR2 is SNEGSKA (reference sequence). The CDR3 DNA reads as TGCAGTGCTAGAGCGGGACAACCTACCTACAATGAGCAGTTCTTC. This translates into CSARAGQPTYNEQFF.

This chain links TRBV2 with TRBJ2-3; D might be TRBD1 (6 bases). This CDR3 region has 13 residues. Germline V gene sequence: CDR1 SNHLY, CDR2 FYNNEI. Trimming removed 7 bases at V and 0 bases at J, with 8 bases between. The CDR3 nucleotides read TGTGCCAGCAACAGGGCTAGCACAGATACGCAGTATTTT. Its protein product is CASNRASTDTQYF.

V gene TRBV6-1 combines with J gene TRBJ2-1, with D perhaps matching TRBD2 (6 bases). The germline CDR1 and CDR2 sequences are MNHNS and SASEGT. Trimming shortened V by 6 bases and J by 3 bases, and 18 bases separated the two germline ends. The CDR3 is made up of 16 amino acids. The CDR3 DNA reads TGTGCCAGCAGACTTGAATCTAGCGCTATCTACAATGAGCAGTTCTTC. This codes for CASRLESSAIYNEQFF.

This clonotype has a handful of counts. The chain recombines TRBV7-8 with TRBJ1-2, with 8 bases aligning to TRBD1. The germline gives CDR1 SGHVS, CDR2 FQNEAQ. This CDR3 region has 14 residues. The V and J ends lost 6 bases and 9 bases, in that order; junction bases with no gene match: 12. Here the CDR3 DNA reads TGTGCCAGCAGAAAGGACAGGGTTAGTGACAGCTACACCTTC. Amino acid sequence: CASRKDRVSDSYTF.

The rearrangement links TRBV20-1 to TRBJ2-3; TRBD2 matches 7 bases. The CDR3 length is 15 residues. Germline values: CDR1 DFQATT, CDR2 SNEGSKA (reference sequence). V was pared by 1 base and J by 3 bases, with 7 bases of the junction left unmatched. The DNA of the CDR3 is TGCAGTGCTAGAGCCTACCAGCGGGATACAGATACGCAGTATTTT. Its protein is CSARAYQRDTDTQYF.

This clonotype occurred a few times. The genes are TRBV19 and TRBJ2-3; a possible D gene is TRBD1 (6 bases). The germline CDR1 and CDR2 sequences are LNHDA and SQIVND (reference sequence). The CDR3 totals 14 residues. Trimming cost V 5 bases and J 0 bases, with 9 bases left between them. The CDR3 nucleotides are TGTGCCAGTAGTGCCGACAGGAGCACAGATACGCAGTATTTT. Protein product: CASSADRSTDTQYF.

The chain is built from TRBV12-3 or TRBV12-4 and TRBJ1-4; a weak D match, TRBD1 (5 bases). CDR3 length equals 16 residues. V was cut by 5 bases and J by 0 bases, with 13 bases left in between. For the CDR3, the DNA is TGTGCCAGCAGTCCAGGAGACAGCTCAACTAATGAAAAACTGTTTTTT. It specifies CASSPGDSSTNEKLFF.

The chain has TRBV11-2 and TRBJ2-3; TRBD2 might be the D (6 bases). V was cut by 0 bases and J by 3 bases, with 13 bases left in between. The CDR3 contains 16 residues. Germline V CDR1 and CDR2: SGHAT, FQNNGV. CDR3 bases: TGTGCCAGCAGCTTAGAGGCGGGAATCGTTACAGATACGCAGTATTTT. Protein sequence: CASSLEAGIVTDTQYF. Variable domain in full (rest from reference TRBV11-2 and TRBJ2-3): EAGVAQSPRYKIIEKRQSVAFWCNPISGHATLYWYQQILGQGPKLLIQFQNNGVVDDSQLPKDRFSAERLKGVDSTLKIQPAKLEDSAVYLCASSLEAGIVTDTQYFGPGTRLTVL.

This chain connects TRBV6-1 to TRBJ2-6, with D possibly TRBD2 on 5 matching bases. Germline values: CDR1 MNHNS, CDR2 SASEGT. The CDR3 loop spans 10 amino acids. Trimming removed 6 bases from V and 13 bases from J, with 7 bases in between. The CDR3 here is CASRRVVLTF. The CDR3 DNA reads TGTGCCAGCAGGCGGGTGGTCCTGACTTTC.

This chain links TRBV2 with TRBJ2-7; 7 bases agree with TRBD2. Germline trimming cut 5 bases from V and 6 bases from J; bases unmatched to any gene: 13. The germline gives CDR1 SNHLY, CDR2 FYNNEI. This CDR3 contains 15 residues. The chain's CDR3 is CASSKTRESPSEQYF. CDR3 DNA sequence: TGTGCCAGCAGTAAAACGCGGGAGTCCCCCTCCGAGCAGTACTTC.

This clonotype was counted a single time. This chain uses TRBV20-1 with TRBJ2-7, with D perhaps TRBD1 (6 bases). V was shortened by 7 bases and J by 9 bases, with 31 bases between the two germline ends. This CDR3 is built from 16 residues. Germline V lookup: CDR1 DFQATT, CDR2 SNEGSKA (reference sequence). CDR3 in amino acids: CSVQQQGSGANIGQYF. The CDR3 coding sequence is TGCAGTGTTCAACAACAGGGCTCCGGGGCCAATATAGGGCAGTACTTC.

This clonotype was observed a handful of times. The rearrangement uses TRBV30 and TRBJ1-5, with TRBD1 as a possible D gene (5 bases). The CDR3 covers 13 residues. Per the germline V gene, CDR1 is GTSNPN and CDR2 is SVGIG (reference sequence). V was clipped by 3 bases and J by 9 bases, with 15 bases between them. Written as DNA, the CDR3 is TGTGCCTGGAGGGGGGGTGGAGTAGGGCCCCAGCATTTT. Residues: CAWRGGGVGPQHF.

In DNA, the CDR3 is TGTGCCACCAGCCGCGGGACAGGGCGGTCTGGGGCCAACGTCCTGACTTTC. This codes for CATSRGTGRSGANVLTF. The gene calls are TRBV24-1 and TRBJ2-6; 9 bases line up with TRBD1. This CDR3 spans 17 amino acids. After removal of 7 bases from V and 1 base from J, the junction contained 7 bases not matched to a gene. The germline V gene has CDR1 KGHDR and CDR2 SFDVKD.

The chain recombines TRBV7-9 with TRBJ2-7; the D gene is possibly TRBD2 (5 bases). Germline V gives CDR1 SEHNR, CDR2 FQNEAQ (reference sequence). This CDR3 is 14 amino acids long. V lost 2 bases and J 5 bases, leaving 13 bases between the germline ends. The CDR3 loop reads CASSLLGGQNEQYF. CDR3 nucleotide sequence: TGTGCCAGCAGCTTATTAGGAGGTCAGAACGAGCAGTACTTC.

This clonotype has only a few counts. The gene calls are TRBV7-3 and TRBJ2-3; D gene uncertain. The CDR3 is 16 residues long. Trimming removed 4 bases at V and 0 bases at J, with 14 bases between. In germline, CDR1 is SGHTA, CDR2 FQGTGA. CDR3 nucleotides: TGTGCCAGCAGCTACGGATTAGCAGGAAGCACAGATACGCAGTATTTT. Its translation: CASSYGLAGSTDTQYF.

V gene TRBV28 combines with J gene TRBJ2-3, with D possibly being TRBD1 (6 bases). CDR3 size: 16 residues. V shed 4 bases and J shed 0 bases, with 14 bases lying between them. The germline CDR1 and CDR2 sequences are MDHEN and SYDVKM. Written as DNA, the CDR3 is TGTGCCAGCAGTTCGTATGACAGGCGAAGCACAGATACGCAGTATTTT. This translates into CASSSYDRRSTDTQYF.